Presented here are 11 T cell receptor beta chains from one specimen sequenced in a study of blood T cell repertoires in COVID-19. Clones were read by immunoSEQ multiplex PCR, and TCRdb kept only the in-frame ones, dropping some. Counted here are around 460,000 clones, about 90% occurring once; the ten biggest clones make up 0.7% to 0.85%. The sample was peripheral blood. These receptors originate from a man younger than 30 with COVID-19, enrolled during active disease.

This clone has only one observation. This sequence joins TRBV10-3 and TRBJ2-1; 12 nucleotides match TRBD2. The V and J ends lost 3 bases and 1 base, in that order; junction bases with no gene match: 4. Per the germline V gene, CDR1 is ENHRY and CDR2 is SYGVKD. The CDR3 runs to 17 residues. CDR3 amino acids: CAISDLTSGGSYNEQFF. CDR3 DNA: TGTGCCATCAGTGACCTGACTAGCGGGGGATCCTACAATGAGCAGTTCTTC.

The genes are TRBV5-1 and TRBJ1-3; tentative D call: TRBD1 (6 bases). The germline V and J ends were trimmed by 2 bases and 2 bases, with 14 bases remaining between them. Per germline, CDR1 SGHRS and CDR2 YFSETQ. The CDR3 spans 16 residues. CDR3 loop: CASSLRFGGTGNTIYF. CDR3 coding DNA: TGCGCCAGCAGCTTAAGATTTGGGGGCACTGGAAACACCATATATTTT.

CDR3 loop: CASSLVASGYTDTQYF. CDR3 in DNA: TGCGCCAGCAGCTTGGTGGCTAGCGGTTACACAGATACGCAGTATTTT. The chain couples TRBV5-1 to TRBJ2-3; TRBD2 matches at 7 bases. The CDR3 consists of 16 residues. Germline V lookup: CDR1 SGHRS, CDR2 YFSETQ. V trimming: 0 bases; J trimming: 2 bases; junction bases outside the gene matches: 6.

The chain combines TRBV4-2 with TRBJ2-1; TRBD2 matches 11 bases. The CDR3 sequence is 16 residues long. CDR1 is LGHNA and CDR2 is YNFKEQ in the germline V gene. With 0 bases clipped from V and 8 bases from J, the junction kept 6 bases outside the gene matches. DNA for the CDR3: TGTGCCAGCAGCCAAGAAGGTAGCGGGGGGGCGGATGAGCAGTTCTTC. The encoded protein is CASSQEGSGGADEQFF.

In DNA, the CDR3 is TGCGCCAGCAGCTTGGACGGCGGGGGGGCTCCCGGGGAGCTGTTTTTT. Encoded protein: CASSLDGGGAPGELFF. This chain uses TRBV5-1 with TRBJ2-2; 9 bases line up with TRBD2. V dropped 0 bases and J dropped 6; count of bases not matched to a gene: 6. CDR1 is SGHRS and CDR2 is YFSETQ in the germline V gene. This CDR3 is 16 amino acids long.

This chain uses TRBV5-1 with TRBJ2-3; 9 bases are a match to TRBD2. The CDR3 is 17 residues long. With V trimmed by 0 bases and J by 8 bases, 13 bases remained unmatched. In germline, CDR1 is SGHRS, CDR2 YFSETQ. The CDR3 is CASSLEGSGRAPVTQYF. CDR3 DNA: TGCGCCAGCAGCTTGGAAGGTAGCGGGAGAGCCCCGGTTACGCAGTATTTT.

CDR3 region: CASSLIQDPDTQYF. Here the CDR3 DNA reads TGTGCCAGCAGCTTGATCCAGGATCCAGATACGCAGTATTTT. The J gene is TRBJ2-3, the V gene TRBV5-4; D uncertain. Germline V CDR1 and CDR2: SGHNT, YYREEE (reference sequence). V lost 1 base and J lost 4, with 10 bases in between. This CDR3 has 14 residues.

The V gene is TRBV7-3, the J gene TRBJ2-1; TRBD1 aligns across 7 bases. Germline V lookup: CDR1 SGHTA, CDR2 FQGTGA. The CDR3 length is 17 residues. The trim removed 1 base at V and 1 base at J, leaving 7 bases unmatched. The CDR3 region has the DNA TGTGCCAGCAGCTTAAGCAGGGGGTTAGCGTCCTACAATGAGCAGTTCTTC. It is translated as CASSLSRGLASYNEQFF.

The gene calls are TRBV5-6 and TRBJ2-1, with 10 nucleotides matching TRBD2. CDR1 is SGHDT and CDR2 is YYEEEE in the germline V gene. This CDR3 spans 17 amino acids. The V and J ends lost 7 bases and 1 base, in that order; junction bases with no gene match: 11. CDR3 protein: CASRRAGGAQSYNEQFF. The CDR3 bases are TGTGCCAGCCGCCGAGCGGGGGGGGCTCAGTCCTACAATGAGCAGTTCTTC.

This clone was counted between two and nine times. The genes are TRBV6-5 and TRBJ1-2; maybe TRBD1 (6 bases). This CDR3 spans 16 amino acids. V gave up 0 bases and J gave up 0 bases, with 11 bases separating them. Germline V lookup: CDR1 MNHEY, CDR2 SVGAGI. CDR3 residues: CASSYSMAGANYGYTF. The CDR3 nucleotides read TGTGCCAGCAGTTACTCGATGGCAGGGGCTAACTATGGCTACACCTTC.

CDR3 region: CASSEGTRGTDTQYF. In nucleotides, the CDR3 is TGTGCCAGCAGTGAGGGGACTAGGGGCACAGATACGCAGTATTTT. The chain carries TRBV2 and TRBJ2-3; 8 bases agree with TRBD2. V dropped 3 bases and J dropped 1; count of bases not matched to a gene: 3. The germline V gene has CDR1 SNHLY and CDR2 FYNNEI. This CDR3 has 15 residues.